This record concerns one T cell receptor (beta chain) sequence. Its binding antigen is unknown. Base qualities are not recorded, but no much larger clone differs from it by a single base. This sample was taken from a study of cytomegalovirus exposure and HLA in healthy donors (dated by TCRdb to about 2017). Describing the broader study: According to an earlier analysis of 450 to 650 of the donors, about 190 million T cells yielded over 90 million unique TCR beta sequences and less than 300 Gb of sequence data. An early release covering 550 to 650 HLA-typed donors comprised 250 to 350 gigabases of sequencing data and roughly 85 million unique TCR sequences. Of the roughly 400 genotyped donors, 80% to 90% were placed in the genetic ancestry cluster associated with self-reported Caucasian donors. The aim of the study was to test whether cataloging public T cell receptors could identify signatures of past pathogen exposure. The study used immunosequencing to profile the T cell repertoires of 600 to 850 subjects and linked those repertoires to cytomegalovirus serostatus. Along with the roughly 670-subject first cohort, a separate validation cohort of around 120 different subjects was used. The study combined high-throughput TCR immunosequencing, statistical association of individual TCRs with disease status, and machine learning to predict cytomegalovirus infection status. A later analysis re-examined previously published TCR beta repertoires from more than 600 donors and added high-resolution HLA genotyping to investigate patterns of TCR occurrence. Rather than using new phenotypic data, the later analysis identified candidate immune exposures from TCR beta sequences and from how often those sequences occurred across donors. An earlier analysis of several hundred of the donors used high-throughput TCR beta sequencing to judge whether each TCR beta V gene segment behaved as functional or pseudogenic. Donor age, sex, ethnicity and CMV serostatus were compiled alongside the repertoire data. A later genetic analysis used genome-wide SNP genotypes for about 55% of the 666 donors, treating that subset as a discovery cohort. All discovery cohort repertoires had been generated on a single sequencing platform. Both class I and class II loci were covered by HLA typing, at four-digit resolution. The number of typed donors differed by locus: roughly 629-640 for A, B, C, DRB1 and DQB1; 522 for DQA1; approximately 600 for DPA1; and about 450 for DPB1. About five DR-DQ haplotypes were handled as single units for association and clustering because linkage in the cohort was strong. Across approximately 400 genotyped donors of the cohort, an average of approximately 240,000 unique TCR beta nucleotide sequences per donor were sequenced, and roughly 18% of those sequences were non-productive. Results and caveats for the whole study, not just this receptor: A later genetic analysis reported fewer N-insertions in productive TCRs among donors in an Asian-associated ancestry cluster than the roughly 700-donor mean. Immune exposure information for the cohort was limited to CMV serostatus. The classifier was reported to diagnose cytomegalovirus status with high specificity and sensitivity in both the original cohort and the validation cohort. In this cohort, only TCR beta chains were sequenced, and detectable features were limited by the absence of alpha or paired-chain data. A later analysis associated 15,000 to 20,000 TCR beta sequences with specific HLA alleles at a false discovery rate of 0.05. Roughly uniform sequencing depth across donors was assumed in presence/absence analyses, although this assumption may not hold. A later genetic analysis associated a missense DCLRE1C variant with V-gene and J-gene trimming of TCR beta chains, and an independent cohort replicated the association. Most CMV-associated TCR beta chains appeared to be HLA-restricted in a later analysis, and the HLA associations seemed to be driven largely by CMV exposure. Three of the identified cytomegalovirus-associated TCR beta chains were confirmed in vitro to be specific for cytomegalovirus antigens. A further reported finding was that TCR beta sequences accurately predicted the HLA-A and HLA-B alleles for most subjects in the first cohort. According to the authors, the approach could potentially be generalized to other disease states and immunological phenotypes. A later analysis found that TCR association rates varied across HLA loci, with DRB1 alleles showing the most associated TCRs and HLA-C alleles the fewest. While some public TCRs were present in many individuals, most TCR sequences turned up only very rarely across donors. Correlated functional status among segregating V segments might be attributable to linkage disequilibrium, but an unknown experimental factor could not be ruled out. In the study, around 150 TCR beta chains were listed as associated with cytomegalovirus. In a later analysis, HLA-associated TCR beta chains were found to be more clonally expanded and to have lower generation probabilities than equally common non-associated chains. Seventeen rarely observed V segments, including chromosome 9 orphons, were excluded from the earlier analysis of about 610 of the donors because counts were too low. HLA typing was unavailable for some donors at each locus, so association tests used only the typed subset. Assigning TCR associations to individual alleles was difficult when HLA alleles, especially DR and DQ, strongly co-occurred. A later analysis reported that several top co-occurrence clusters appeared linked to parvovirus B19, influenza, CMV and Epstein-Barr virus. Broadly in line with IMGT annotations, most TCR beta V segments showed up in productive rearrangements about 87% or about 30% of the time in an earlier analysis of a few hundred of the donors. A group of highly shared sequence variants was considered likely to be a technical artifact of the sequencing pipeline.

In total, approximately 690 healthy bone marrow donors made up the cohort. All cohort members were sampled while nominally healthy, although unrecorded immune exposures were likely present. The donor tested CMV seropositive and was one of the 289 seropositive cohort members. A peripheral blood sample was provided by each donor, and peripheral blood mononuclear cells were used for TCR beta sequencing. Genomic DNA extraction from the blood cell samples was performed with the Qiagen DNeasy Blood Extraction Kit. Libraries were prepared through the immunoSEQ multiplex PCR assay. For the multiplex PCR, a mixture combining 60 forward primers for TCR Vbeta segments and 13 reverse primers for TCR Jbeta segments was used. The CDR3 region of rearranged TCR beta genes was amplified from genomic DNA by a multiplex PCR assay. The amplified TCR beta libraries were sequenced on the Illumina HiSeq System as 87-base-pair reads. In the original analysis: In a later analysis, some 80 million unique TCR beta chains were counted across the 650 to 750 repertoires, and some 10 million of these chains were shared by at least two donors. Raw reads were error-corrected and collapsed into unique sequences with a nearest-neighbor algorithm that merged closely related sequences to remove PCR and sequencing errors. CDR3 sequences were aligned to IMGT reference sequences to assign V, D and J gene segments. For a sequence to be retained, a match of at least six nucleotides was required to both a V gene segment and a J gene segment. A rearrangement was called productive if the CDR3 had no stop codons and remained in frame with V and J, and every other rearrangement was called non-productive. Following IMGT convention, CDR3 was defined as the stretch from the second conserved V-encoded cysteine up to the conserved J-encoded phenylalanine. The earlier analysis of more than 450 of the donors excluded sequences that lacked an unambiguous match to a single V gene segment. An earlier analysis of 587 of the donors classified V segments as functional when productive rearrangements were above 56.7% and as segregating when the standard deviation between donors was above 5%. A statistical classification framework was built for diagnosing cytomegalovirus status from the catalog of TCR beta chain sequences. In a later analysis, V and J genes were assigned by comparing TCR nucleotide sequences against IMGT/GENE-DB human TR gene sequences. In a later analysis, CDR3 sequences and most-parsimonious VDJ recombination scenarios were assigned using the TCRdist pipeline. In a later analysis, each TCR beta chain was defined by its CDR3 amino acid sequence together with its V-gene family, and reads lacking a unique V-gene family were excluded. A later analysis removed 550 to 650 highly shared, low-generation-probability nucleotide sequences to deal with suspected cross-contamination and a sequencing artifact. In a later analysis, a clonal expansion index was calculated for each public chain from normalized within-repertoire ranks of inferred template counts. A later analysis computed generation probabilities with a VDJ recombination model fitted to out-of-frame rearrangements, and checked the results against IGoR. In a later analysis, hypergeometric tests were used to score TCR-TCR, TCR-HLA and TCR-CMV co-occurrence, with a repertoire-size bias correction applied to TCR pairs. False discovery rates were estimated in a later analysis by permuting HLA or CMV assignments 20 times. A later analysis grouped co-occurring TCRs with DBSCAN, adding TCRdist sequence similarity when clustering within HLA-allele-positive subsets. Repertoires with fewer than 30,000 or more than 120,000 public chains, plus five repertoires with anomalous nucleotide sharing, were excluded from co-occurrence clustering. The immuneACCESS repertoire file appears here via TCRdb, limited to in-frame rearrangements. These files lack a portion of the clones; in checked studies, under half of the deficit traces to unresolved V genes, and the cause of the others is not known. The DNA was the basis for D and trimming; V, J and clone size are from that table. This sample lists 65,000 to 85,000 clones; 65% to 85% were detected once. The top ten clones comprise around 21% of the sample.

This TCR derives from a woman in her 40s in good health and CMV-seropositive. Sequencing input: PBMCs.

At the DNA level, the sequence is TGCAGTGCGGGAGAAGAGACCCAGTACTTC. Translated, it reads CSAGEETQYF. In this chain, TRBV20-1 is recombined with TRBJ2-5; TRBD2 is a weak D gene call, 5 bases matching. V was cut back by 6 bases and J by 3 bases, leaving a gap of 5 bases between them. Counted from cysteine to phenylalanine, this CDR3 has 10 amino acids. The entry retains the CDR3 DNA only, 30 bases that are in frame from base 1. The germline V gene (reference sequence) specifies DFQATT as CDR1 and SNEGSKA as CDR2.